These 32 T cell receptor beta chains were sequenced from one sample in a study of cytomegalovirus exposure and HLA in healthy donors. TCRdb keeps only in-frame clones here, not all; method: immunoSEQ multiplex PCR. Of some 170,000 clones in the sample, about nine tenths were seen once. Sequencing was performed on PBMCs. These TCRs come from a woman in her 30s in good health and CMV-seronegative.

The chain combines TRBV30 with TRBJ2-5, with 7 bases lining up with TRBD1. The CDR3 is 13 residues long. The junction had 6 bases not matched to a gene; V was cut back by 4 bases and J by 4 bases. The germline gives CDR1 GTSNPN, CDR2 SVGIG (reference sequence). CDR3 amino acids: CAWNPGQLETQYF. CDR3 nucleotides: TGTGCCTGGAACCCGGGACAGTTAGAGACCCAGTACTTC.

This sequence joins TRBV4-3 and TRBJ2-4; 8 nucleotides align to TRBD2. The V segment lost 1 base and the J segment 1 base; nucleotides outside the gene matches: 6. Germline-derived CDR1 and CDR2 are LGHNA and YSLEER. The CDR3 contains 17 residues. The CDR3 reads CASSQVSGGRAKNIQYF. The CDR3 bases are TGCGCCAGCAGCCAAGTTAGTGGCGGGAGGGCCAAAAACATTCAGTACTTC.

CDR3 residues: CASSLPDNYGYTF. The CDR3 bases are TGTGCCAGCAGCTTACCCGACAACTATGGCTACACCTTC. This chain links TRBV7-9 with TRBJ1-2, with D uncertain. The CDR3 contains 13 residues. Germline CDR1 SEHNR, CDR2 FQNEAQ (reference sequence). V was shortened by 2 bases and J by 2 bases, with 6 bases between the two germline ends.

The chain couples TRBV30 to TRBJ2-1; 8 bases line up with TRBD2. Germline V gene data show CDR1 as GTSNPN and CDR2 as SVGIG (reference sequence). This CDR3 comprises 15 residues. V trimming: 3 bases; J trimming: 2 bases; junction bases outside the gene matches: 6. The CDR3 bases are TGTGCCTGGAGAGTGGACGGGAGGGCCTACAATGAGCAGTTCTTC. This gives the protein CAWRVDGRAYNEQFF.

This clone was counted a single time. The chain combines TRBV7-2 with TRBJ2-7, with 7 bases lining up with TRBD2. Germline V gives CDR1 SGHTA, CDR2 FQGNSA. The CDR3 length is 14 residues. V shed 1 base and J 3 bases; nucleotides not matched to a gene: 3. Here the CDR3 reads CASSLEAGNYEQYF. The CDR3 DNA reads as TGTGCCAGCAGCTTAGAAGCGGGAAACTACGAGCAGTACTTC. Looking up the rest from reference TRBV7-2 and TRBJ2-7 gives the full variable domain: GAGVSQSPSNKVTEKGKDVELRCDPISGHTALYWYRQSLGQGLEFLIYFQGNSAPDKSGLPSDRFSAERTGGSVSTLTIQRTQQEDSAVYLCASSLEAGNYEQYFGPGTRLTVT.

This rearrangement joins TRBV9 to TRBJ2-1, with D possibly called TRBD1 or TRBD2 (5 bases each). Germline V gene sequence: CDR1 SGDLS, CDR2 YYNGEE. The CDR3 is 17 residues long. The V and J ends lost 0 bases and 5 bases respectively, with 18 bases between them. The DNA of the CDR3 is TGTGCCAGCAGCGTAGAAGGTTGGGGGTATGGGGACAATGAGCAGTTCTTC. Translation: CASSVEGWGYGDNEQFF. The full variable domain, its missing parts supplied by reference TRBV9 and TRBJ2-1, is DSGVTQTPKHLITATGQRVTLRCSPRSGDLSVYWYQQSLDQGLQFLIQYYNGEERAKGNILERFSAQQFPDLHSELNLSSLELGDSALYFCASSVEGWGYGDNEQFFGPGTRLTVL.

The chain uses TRBV7-6 and TRBJ2-7; D ambiguous. Germline V gives CDR1 SGHVS, CDR2 FNYEAQ. The germline V and J ends were trimmed by 5 bases and 6 bases, with 14 bases remaining between them. The CDR3 totals 13 residues. CDR3: CASSPPGRPEQYF. In nucleotides, the CDR3 is TGTGCCAGCAGCCCCCCCGGCAGACCCGAGCAGTACTTC.

This clone was observed a few times. J is TRBJ2-1 and V is TRBV30, with D unresolved. Trimming removed 1 base from V and 0 bases from J, with 4 bases in between. Germline-derived CDR1 and CDR2 are GTSNPN and SVGIG (reference sequence). The CDR3 length is 13 residues. The DNA for the CDR3 is TGTGCCTGGAGTGAGACCTCCTACAATGAGCAGTTCTTC. Translating it yields CAWSETSYNEQFF.

The chain recombines TRBV12-5 with TRBJ1-2, with TRBD1 matching 8 bases. With V trimmed by 6 bases and J by 10 bases, 10 bases remained unmatched. Germline CDR1 reads LGHNT; CDR2 reads FRNRAP. The length of the CDR3 is 13 residues. DNA of the CDR3: TGTGCTAGTGGGGACACGGACAGGGAAGTCTACACCTTC. It translates to CASGDTDREVYTF.

The gene calls are TRBV6-1 and TRBJ1-2; D is possibly TRBD1 (6 bases). From germline, CDR1 is MNHNS and CDR2 SASEGT. The CDR3 contains 12 residues. V lost 2 bases and J 8 bases, leaving 9 bases between the germline ends. CDR3 amino acids: CASSETGGGYTF. CDR3 nucleotides: TGTGCCAGCAGTGAAACCGGGGGCGGCTACACCTTC.

The V gene is TRBV7-9, the J gene TRBJ2-7; 8 nucleotides align to TRBD2. Trimming removed 4 bases from V and 3 bases from J; junction bases left unmatched: 8. This CDR3 has 15 amino acids. Germline-derived CDR1 and CDR2 are SEHNR and FQNEAQ (reference sequence). In DNA, the CDR3 is TGTGCCAGCAGCTACCTGCGGGGGGAAATCTACGAGCAGTACTTC. Protein: CASSYLRGEIYEQYF.

The rearrangement links TRBV27 to TRBJ1-5; D might be TRBD1 (5 bases). Germline CDR1 and CDR2: MNHEY and SMNVEV (reference sequence). This CDR3 is built from 16 residues. V dropped 6 bases and J dropped 2 bases, with 17 bases sitting between them. This chain's CDR3 is CASSLTPGVGNQPQHF. CDR3 DNA: TGTGCCAGCAGCCTCACCCCGGGGGTCGGCAATCAGCCCCAGCATTTT.

The V and J genes are TRBV10-3 and TRBJ1-5; no clear D gene. Germline V CDR1 and CDR2: ENHRY, SYGVKD. There are 13 residues in the CDR3. The ends were cut back, 4 bases at V and 0 bases at J, with 4 bases in the middle. DNA for the CDR3: TGTGCCATCAGTGTCGGTAGCAATCAGCCCCAGCATTTT. Encoded protein: CAISVGSNQPQHF.

There are a few counts of this clone. The chain couples TRBV7-2 to TRBJ2-7, with D possibly matching TRBD1 (6 bases). The CDR3 loop spans 13 amino acids. CDR1 and CDR2 (germline): SGHTA, FQGNSA. V dropped 1 base and J dropped 5 bases, with 9 bases sitting between them. The CDR3 protein is CASSLVTGNEQYF. DNA of the CDR3: TGTGCCAGCAGCTTAGTTACAGGGAACGAGCAGTACTTC.

The chain uses TRBV7-6 and TRBJ2-2; D remains unclear. From germline, CDR1 is SGHVS and CDR2 FNYEAQ. The CDR3 loop spans 16 amino acids. Trimming shortened V by 0 bases and J by 6 bases, and 14 bases separated the two germline ends. CDR3 in amino acids: CASSLAEKGRAGELFF. The DNA of the CDR3 is TGTGCCAGCAGCTTAGCAGAGAAGGGTCGGGCCGGGGAGCTGTTTTTT. Together with reference TRBV7-6 and TRBJ2-2, the CDR3 gives the full variable domain: GAGVSQSPRYKVTKRGQDVALRCDPISGHVSLYWYRQALGQGPEFLTYFNYEAQQDKSGLPNDRFSAERPEGSISTLTIQRTEQRDSAMYRCASSLAEKGRAGELFFGEGSRLTVL.

This chain joins TRBV5-1 and TRBJ1-6, with D maybe TRBD1 (5 bases). This CDR3 has 15 amino acids. V lost 0 bases and J 14 bases, leaving 18 bases between the germline ends. Germline V lookup: CDR1 SGHRS, CDR2 YFSETQ. For the CDR3, the DNA is TGCGCCAGCAGCTTGGCCAGGACGGGTGTAGGGGCCCTCCACTTT. It is translated as CASSLARTGVGALHF.

The V call is TRBV5-1, the J call TRBJ2-5; 7 bases agree with TRBD1. This CDR3 has 14 amino acids. Per germline, CDR1 SGHRS and CDR2 YFSETQ. V shed 4 bases, J shed 1 base, and the junction held 4 bases outside the gene matches. The CDR3 DNA follows: TGCGCCAGCAGCCCGGGACAGTCCCAAGAGACCCAGTACTTC. Its translation is CASSPGQSQETQYF. The full variable domain, its missing parts supplied by reference TRBV5-1 and TRBJ2-5, is KAGVTQTPRYLIKTRGQQVTLSCSPISGHRSVSWYQQTPGQGLQFLFEYFSETQRNKGNFPGRFSGRQFSNSRSEMNVSTLELGDSALYLCASSPGQSQETQYFGPGTRLLVL.

The chain links TRBV27 to TRBJ2-7, with 12 positions matching TRBD1. The length of the CDR3 is 17 residues. The germline V gene encodes CDR1 MNHEY and CDR2 SMNVEV (reference sequence). V lost 2 bases, J lost 5 bases, and 10 bases stayed unmatched. The CDR3 spells CASSLQPRDRGPHEQYF. The CDR3 nucleotides read TGTGCCAGCAGTTTACAGCCCCGGGACAGGGGGCCCCACGAGCAGTACTTC.

The V gene is TRBV4-3, the J gene TRBJ1-2, with TRBD1 identical over 7 bases. J lost 5 bases, V lost 1 base, and 7 bases had no gene match. The CDR3 has 15 amino acids. CDR1 and CDR2 from the germline V gene are LGHNA and YSLEER. CDR3 sequence reads: CASSQAFRGIYGYTF. In DNA, the CDR3 is TGCGCCAGCAGCCAAGCGTTCAGGGGGATTTATGGCTACACCTTC.

This rearrangement joins TRBV4-3 to TRBJ2-7; no reliable D call. V was cut by 1 base and J by 3 bases, with 13 bases left in between. The CDR3 totals 15 residues. Germline V CDR1 and CDR2: LGHNA, YSLEER. Here the CDR3 DNA reads TGCGCCAGCAGCCAAGCACGCGACGGTAACTACGAGCAGTACTTC. It translates to CASSQARDGNYEQYF.

The genes are TRBV6-5 and TRBJ1-1, with 7 bases lining up with TRBD1. Germline CDR1 is MNHEY and CDR2 is SVGAGI. This CDR3 contains 14 residues. The junction had 0 bases not matched to a gene; V was cut back by 2 bases and J by 0 bases. CDR3 in DNA: TGTGCCAGCAGTTACGACAGGGTGAACACTGAAGCTTTCTTT. This translates into CASSYDRVNTEAFF.

This clone came up once. V is TRBV7-2 and J is TRBJ2-2, with D possibly matching TRBD2 (5 bases). V was shortened by 1 base and J by 6 bases, with 12 bases between the two germline ends. The length of the CDR3 is 15 residues. The germline CDR1 and CDR2 sequences are SGHTA and FQGNSA. The CDR3 protein is CASSLGLGSSGELFF. The CDR3 bases are TGTGCCAGCAGCTTAGGTTTGGGGAGTTCCGGGGAGCTGTTTTTT.

The chain employs TRBV28 and TRBJ2-2; TRBD1 aligns across 10 bases. The ends lost 7 bases at V and 4 bases at J; junction bases unmatched: 3. The CDR3 is 14 amino acids. In germline, CDR1 is MDHEN, CDR2 SYDVKM. CDR3 in DNA: TGTGCCAGCATGGGGACAGGGGTCACCGGGGAGCTGTTTTTT. This codes for CASMGTGVTGELFF. The full variable domain, with the rest looked up from reference TRBV28 and TRBJ2-2, is DVKVTQSSRYLVKRTGEKVFLECVQDMDHENMFWYRQDPGLGLRLIYFSYDVKMKEKGDIPEGYSVSREKKERFSLILESASTNQTSMYLCASMGTGVTGELFFGEGSRLTVL.

The gene calls are TRBV5-6 and TRBJ1-1; 7 nucleotides align to TRBD1. The germline V gene has CDR1 SGHDT and CDR2 YYEEEE. J was trimmed by 10 bases and V by 4 bases; bases with no gene match: 13. The CDR3 is 14 amino acids. The CDR3 region has the DNA TGTGCCAGCAGCCAGCGGACAGGCCGGAGCGGAGCTTTCTTT. It is translated as CASSQRTGRSGAFF. Together with reference TRBV5-6 and TRBJ1-1, the CDR3 gives the full variable domain: DAGVTQSPTHLIKTRGQQVTLRCSPKSGHDTVSWYQQALGQGPQFIFQYYEEEERQRGNFPDRFSGHQFPNYSSELNVNALLLGDSALYLCASSQRTGRSGAFFGQGTRLTVV.

This chain links TRBV7-8 with TRBJ1-1; D remains unclear. Trimming left V 4 bases short and J 1 base short, with 16 bases between. Germline loops: CDR1 SGHVS, CDR2 FQNEAQ. The CDR3 is 16 residues long. CDR3 loop: CASSSMGVTSNTEAFF. The CDR3 DNA is TGTGCCAGCAGCTCTATGGGCGTAACCTCGAACACTGAAGCTTTCTTT.

The chain recombines TRBV21-1 with TRBJ2-2; the D call in the table, TRBD2, was not verified against the DNA. TRBV21-1 is recorded as a pseudogene. CDR3 length: 16 amino acids. The DNA for the CDR3 is TGTGCCAGCAGCAAGCCCCTAGCGCTTAACACCGGGGAGCTGTTTTTT. It specifies CASSKPLALNTGELFF.

J is TRBJ2-1 and V is TRBV9; D is possibly TRBD2 (6 bases). V lost 2 bases and J 4 bases, leaving 19 bases between the germline ends. This CDR3 contains 17 residues. Germline values: CDR1 SGDLS, CDR2 YYNGEE. The CDR3 reads CASSVRLADDKYNEQFF. The CDR3 DNA reads TGTGCCAGCAGCGTTCGGTTAGCGGACGACAAGTACAATGAGCAGTTCTTC.

This chain links TRBV2 with TRBJ2-1, with 13 positions matching TRBD2. J lost 3 bases, V lost 1 base, and 12 bases had no gene match. The V gene's germline CDR1 is SNHLY and CDR2 FYNNEI. CDR3 length: 20 residues. The chain's CDR3 is CASSEVVTSGRPQIYNEQFF. The DNA for the CDR3 is TGTGCCAGCAGTGAAGTGGTGACTAGCGGGAGGCCTCAAATCTACAATGAGCAGTTCTTC.

The V call is TRBV5-4, the J call TRBJ2-3; D is unclear. The germline V gene has CDR1 SGHNT and CDR2 YYREEE (reference sequence). The CDR3 totals 13 residues. V lost 0 bases and J lost 5, with 7 bases in between. CDR3 protein: CASSLGPLDTQYF. The DNA for the CDR3 is TGTGCCAGCAGCTTGGGGCCGCTAGATACGCAGTATTTT.

V usage is TRBV4-3 and J usage is TRBJ2-7, with TRBD1 matching over 7 bases. The CDR3 sequence is 16 residues long. The germline V gene has CDR1 LGHNA and CDR2 YSLEER. The J segment lost 5 bases and the V segment lost 0 bases, leaving 10 bases of the junction unmatched. CDR3 protein: CASSQDKGQQLHEQYF. The CDR3 region has the DNA TGCGCCAGCAGCCAAGATAAGGGACAGCAGCTGCACGAGCAGTACTTC.

The chain joins TRBV5-4 to TRBJ1-4; D unresolved. Germline CDR1 and CDR2: SGHNT and YYREEE (reference sequence). V dropped 2 bases and J dropped 5 bases, with 10 bases sitting between them. The CDR3 spans 14 residues. The CDR3 sequence: CASSLSPLNEKLFF. The CDR3 region has the DNA TGTGCCAGCAGCTTAAGCCCGTTGAATGAAAAACTGTTTTTT. Together with reference TRBV5-4 and TRBJ1-4, the CDR3 gives the full variable domain: ETGVTQSPTHLIKTRGQQVTLRCSSQSGHNTVSWYQQALGQGPQFIFQYYREEENGRGNFPPRFSGLQFPNYSSELNVNALELDDSALYLCASSLSPLNEKLFFGSGTQLSVL.

The gene calls are TRBV15 and TRBJ2-7, with D maybe TRBD2 (5 bases). V dropped 4 bases and J dropped 0 bases, with 10 bases sitting between them. Germline loops: CDR1 LNHNV, CDR2 YYDKDF (reference sequence). This CDR3 spans 14 amino acids. In DNA form, the CDR3 reads TGTGCCACCAGCAATAGCGTGAGCTCCTACGAGCAGTACTTC. As protein: CATSNSVSSYEQYF. Looking up the rest from reference TRBV15 and TRBJ2-7 gives the full variable domain: DAMVIQNPRYQVTQFGKPVTLSCSQTLNHNVMYWYQQKSSQAPKLLFHYYDKDFNNEADTPDNFQSRRPNTSFCFLDIRSPGLGDTAMYLCATSNSVSSYEQYFGPGTRLTVT.